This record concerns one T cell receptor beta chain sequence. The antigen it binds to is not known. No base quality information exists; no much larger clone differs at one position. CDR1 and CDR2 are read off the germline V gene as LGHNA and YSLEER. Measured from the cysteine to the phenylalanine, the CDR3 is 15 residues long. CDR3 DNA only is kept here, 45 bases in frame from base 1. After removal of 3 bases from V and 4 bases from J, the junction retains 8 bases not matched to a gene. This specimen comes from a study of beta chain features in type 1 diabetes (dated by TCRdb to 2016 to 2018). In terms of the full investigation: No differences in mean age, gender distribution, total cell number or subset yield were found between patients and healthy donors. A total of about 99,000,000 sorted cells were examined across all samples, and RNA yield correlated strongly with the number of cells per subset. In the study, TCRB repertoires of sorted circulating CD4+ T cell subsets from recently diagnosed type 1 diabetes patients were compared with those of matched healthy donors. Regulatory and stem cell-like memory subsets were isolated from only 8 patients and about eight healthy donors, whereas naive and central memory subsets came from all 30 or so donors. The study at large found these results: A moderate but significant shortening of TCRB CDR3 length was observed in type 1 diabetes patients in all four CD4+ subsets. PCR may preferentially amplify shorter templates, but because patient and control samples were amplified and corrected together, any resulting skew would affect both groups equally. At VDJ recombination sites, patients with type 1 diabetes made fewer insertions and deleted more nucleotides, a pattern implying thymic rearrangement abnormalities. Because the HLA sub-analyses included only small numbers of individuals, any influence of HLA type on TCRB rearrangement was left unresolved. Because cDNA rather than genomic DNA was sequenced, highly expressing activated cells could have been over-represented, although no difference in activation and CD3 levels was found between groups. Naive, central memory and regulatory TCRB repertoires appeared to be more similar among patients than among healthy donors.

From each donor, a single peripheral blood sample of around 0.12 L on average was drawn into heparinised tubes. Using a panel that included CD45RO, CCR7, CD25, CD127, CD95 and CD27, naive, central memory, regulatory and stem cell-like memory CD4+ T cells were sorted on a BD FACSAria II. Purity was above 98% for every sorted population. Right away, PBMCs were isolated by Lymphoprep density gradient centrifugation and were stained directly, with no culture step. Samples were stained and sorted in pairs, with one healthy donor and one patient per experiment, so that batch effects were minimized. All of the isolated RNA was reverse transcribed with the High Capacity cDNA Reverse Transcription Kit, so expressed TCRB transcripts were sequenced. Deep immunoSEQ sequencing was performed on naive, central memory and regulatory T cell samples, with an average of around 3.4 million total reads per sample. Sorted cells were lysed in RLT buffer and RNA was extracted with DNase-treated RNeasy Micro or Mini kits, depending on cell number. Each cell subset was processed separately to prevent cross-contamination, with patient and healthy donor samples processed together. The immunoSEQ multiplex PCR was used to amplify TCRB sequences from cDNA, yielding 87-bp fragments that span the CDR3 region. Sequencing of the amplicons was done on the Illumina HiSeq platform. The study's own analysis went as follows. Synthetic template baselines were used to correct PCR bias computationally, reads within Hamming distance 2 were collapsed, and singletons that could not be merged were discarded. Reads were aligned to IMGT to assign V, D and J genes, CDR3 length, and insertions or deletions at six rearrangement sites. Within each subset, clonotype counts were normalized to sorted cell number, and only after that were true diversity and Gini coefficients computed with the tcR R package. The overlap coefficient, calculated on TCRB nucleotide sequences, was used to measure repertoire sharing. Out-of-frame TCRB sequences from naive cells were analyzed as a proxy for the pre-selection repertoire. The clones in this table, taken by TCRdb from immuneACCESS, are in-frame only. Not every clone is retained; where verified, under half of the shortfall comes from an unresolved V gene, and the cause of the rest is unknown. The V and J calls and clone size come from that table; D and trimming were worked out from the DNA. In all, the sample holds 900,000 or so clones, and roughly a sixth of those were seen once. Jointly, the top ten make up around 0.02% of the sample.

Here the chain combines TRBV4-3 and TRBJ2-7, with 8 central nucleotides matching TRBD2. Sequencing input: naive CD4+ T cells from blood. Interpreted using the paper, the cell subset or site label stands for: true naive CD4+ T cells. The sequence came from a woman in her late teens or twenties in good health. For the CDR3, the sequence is CASSQGTGTRYEQYF. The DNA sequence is TGCGCCAGCAGCCAGGGAACCGGGACTAGATACGAGCAGTACTTC.